Included here is one TCR beta chain sequence, with context. Primers: 60 Vbeta forward and 13 Jbeta reverse. Here immunoSEQ multiplex PCR was the method, and the copy in TCRdb shows in-frame clones only, minus some. Among fewer than 200,000 clones listed, 55% to 70% were seen once. The data were obtained in a study of cytomegalovirus exposure and HLA in healthy donors. V lost 8 bases and J lost 6, with 15 bases in between. The CDR3 is 13 residues long. Germline assignment: CDR1 SEHNR and CDR2 FQNEAQ (reference sequence). The receptor's source is a woman between 40 and 55 years old in good health and CMV-seropositive. V usage is TRBV7-9 and J usage is TRBJ2-3; possibly TRBD2 for D (6 bases). The sample consisted of PBMCs. As DNA, the CDR3 is TGTGCCAGCGGATTAAGGGGACTGGATACGCAGTATTTT. Translated: CASGLRGLDTQYF.